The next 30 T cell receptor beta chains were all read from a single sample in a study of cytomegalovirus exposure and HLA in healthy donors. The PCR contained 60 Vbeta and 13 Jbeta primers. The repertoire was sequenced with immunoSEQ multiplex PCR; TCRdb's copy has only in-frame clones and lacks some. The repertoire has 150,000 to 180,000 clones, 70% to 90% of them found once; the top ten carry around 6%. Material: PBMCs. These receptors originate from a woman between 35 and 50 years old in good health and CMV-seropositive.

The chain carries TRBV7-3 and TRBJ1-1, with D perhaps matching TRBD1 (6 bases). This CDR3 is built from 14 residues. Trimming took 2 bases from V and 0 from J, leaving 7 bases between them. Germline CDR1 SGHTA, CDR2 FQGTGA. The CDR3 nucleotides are TGTGCCAGCAGCTTAGGGGGCCTGAACACTGAAGCTTTCTTT. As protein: CASSLGGLNTEAFF.

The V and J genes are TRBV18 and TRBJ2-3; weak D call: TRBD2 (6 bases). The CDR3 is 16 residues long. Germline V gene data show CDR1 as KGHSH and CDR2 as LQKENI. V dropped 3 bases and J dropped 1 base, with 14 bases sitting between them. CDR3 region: CASSPGGATGTDTQYF. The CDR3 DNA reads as TGTGCCAGCTCACCGGGCGGGGCTACGGGCACAGATACGCAGTATTTT.

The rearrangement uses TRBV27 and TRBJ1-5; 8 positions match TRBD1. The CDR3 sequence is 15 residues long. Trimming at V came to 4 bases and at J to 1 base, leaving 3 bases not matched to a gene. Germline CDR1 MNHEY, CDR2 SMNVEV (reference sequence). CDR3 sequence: CASSWTGRSNQPQHF. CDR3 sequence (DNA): TGTGCCAGCAGTTGGACAGGGAGGAGCAATCAGCCCCAGCATTTT.

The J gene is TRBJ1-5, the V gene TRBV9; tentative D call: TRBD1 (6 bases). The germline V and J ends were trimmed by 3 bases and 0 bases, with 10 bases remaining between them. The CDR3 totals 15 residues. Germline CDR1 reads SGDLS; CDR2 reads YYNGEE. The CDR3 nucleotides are TGTGCCAGCAGCGAGGGACAATATAGCAATCAGCCCCAGCATTTT. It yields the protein CASSEGQYSNQPQHF.

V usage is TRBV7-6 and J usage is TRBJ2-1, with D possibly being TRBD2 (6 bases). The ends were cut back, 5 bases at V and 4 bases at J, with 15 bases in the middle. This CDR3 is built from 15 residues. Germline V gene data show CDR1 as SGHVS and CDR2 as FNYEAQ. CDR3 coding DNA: TGTGCCAGCAGCCGTACAGGCGGAGGGTACAATGAGCAGTTCTTC. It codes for CASSRTGGGYNEQFF.

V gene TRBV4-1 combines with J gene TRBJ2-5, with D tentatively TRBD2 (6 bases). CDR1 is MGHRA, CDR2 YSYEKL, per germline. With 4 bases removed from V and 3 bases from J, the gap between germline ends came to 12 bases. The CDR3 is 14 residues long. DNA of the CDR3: TGCGCCAGCAGCCCCTCGGGGGTTAAAGAGACCCAGTACTTC. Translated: CASSPSGVKETQYF.

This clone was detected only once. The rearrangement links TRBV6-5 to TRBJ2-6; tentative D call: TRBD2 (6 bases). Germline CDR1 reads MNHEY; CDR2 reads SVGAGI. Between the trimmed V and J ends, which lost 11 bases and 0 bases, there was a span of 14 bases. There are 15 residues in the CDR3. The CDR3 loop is CAAGRSYSGANVLTF. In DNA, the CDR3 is TGTGCCGCGGGACGTTCCTACTCTGGGGCCAACGTCCTGACTTTC.

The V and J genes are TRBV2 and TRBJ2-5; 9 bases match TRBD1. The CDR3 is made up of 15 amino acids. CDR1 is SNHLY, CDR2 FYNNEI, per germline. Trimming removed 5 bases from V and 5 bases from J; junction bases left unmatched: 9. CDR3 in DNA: TGTGCCAGCAGTTGGGGACAGGGCGGAGGGGAGACCCAGTACTTC. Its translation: CASSWGQGGGETQYF.

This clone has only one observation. Here the CDR3 reads CASSLREAGELFF. The CDR3 DNA reads TGTGCCAGCAGCTTAAGGGAGGCCGGGGAGCTGTTTTTT. The chain couples TRBV11-3 to TRBJ2-2; perhaps TRBD2 as D (6 bases). The CDR3 is 13 amino acids. The V and J ends lost 2 bases and 6 bases respectively, with 7 bases between them. The germline V gene has CDR1 SGHNT and CDR2 YENEEA.

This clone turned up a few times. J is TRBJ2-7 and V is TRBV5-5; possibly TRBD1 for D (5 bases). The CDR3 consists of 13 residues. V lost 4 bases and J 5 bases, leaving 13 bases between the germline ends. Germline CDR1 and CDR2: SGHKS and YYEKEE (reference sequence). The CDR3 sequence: CASSPAGFDEQYF. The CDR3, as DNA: TGTGCCAGCAGCCCCGCAGGGTTCGACGAGCAGTACTTC. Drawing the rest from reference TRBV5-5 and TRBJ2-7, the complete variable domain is DAGVTQSPTHLIKTRGQQVTLRCSPISGHKSVSWYQQVLGQGPQFIFQYYEKEERGRGNFPDRFSARQFPNYSSELNVNALLLGDSALYLCASSPAGFDEQYFGPGTRLTVT.

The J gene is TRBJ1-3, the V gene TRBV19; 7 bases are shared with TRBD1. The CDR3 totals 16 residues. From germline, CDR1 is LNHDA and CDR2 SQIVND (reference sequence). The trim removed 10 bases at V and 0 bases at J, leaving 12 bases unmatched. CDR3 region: CATSAHRGISGNTIYF. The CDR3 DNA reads TGTGCCACCTCGGCCCACAGGGGCATCTCTGGAAACACCATATATTTT.

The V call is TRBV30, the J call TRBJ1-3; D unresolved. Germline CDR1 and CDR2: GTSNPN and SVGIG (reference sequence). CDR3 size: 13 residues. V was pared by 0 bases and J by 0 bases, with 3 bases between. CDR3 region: CAWSVHSGNTIYF. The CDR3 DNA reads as TGTGCCTGGAGTGTCCACTCTGGAAACACCATATATTTT. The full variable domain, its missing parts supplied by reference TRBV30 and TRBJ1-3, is SQTIHQWPATLVQPVGSPLSLECTVEGTSNPNLYWYRQAAGRGLQLLFYSVGIGQISSEVPQNLSASRPQDRQFILSSKKLLLSDSGFYLCAWSVHSGNTIYFGEGSWLTVV.

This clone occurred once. This chain's CDR3 is CASSRDPRDYGYTF. The CDR3, as DNA: TGTGCCAGTAGTCGAGACCCCCGGGACTATGGCTACACCTTC. V is TRBV19 and J is TRBJ1-2; D unclear. The germline V gene has CDR1 LNHDA and CDR2 SQIVND (reference sequence). Trimming took 5 bases from V and 3 from J, leaving 13 bases between them. The CDR3 has 14 residues.

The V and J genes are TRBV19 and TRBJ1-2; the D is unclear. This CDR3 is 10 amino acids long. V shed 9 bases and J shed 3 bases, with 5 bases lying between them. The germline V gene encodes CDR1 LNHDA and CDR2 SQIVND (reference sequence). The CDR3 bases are TGTGCCAGCCGGGACTATGGCTACACCTTC. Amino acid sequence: CASRDYGYTF.

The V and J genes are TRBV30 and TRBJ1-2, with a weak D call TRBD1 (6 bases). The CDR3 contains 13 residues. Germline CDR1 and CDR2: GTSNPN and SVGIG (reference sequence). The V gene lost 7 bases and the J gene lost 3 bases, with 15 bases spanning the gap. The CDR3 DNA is TGTGCCTCCCTACGGGGGGCCGACTATGGCTACACCTTC. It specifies CASLRGADYGYTF. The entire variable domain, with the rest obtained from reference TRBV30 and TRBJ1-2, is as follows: SQTIHQWPATLVQPVGSPLSLECTVEGTSNPNLYWYRQAAGRGLQLLFYSVGIGQISSEVPQNLSASRPQDRQFILSSKKLLLSDSGFYLCASLRGADYGYTFGSGTRLTVV.

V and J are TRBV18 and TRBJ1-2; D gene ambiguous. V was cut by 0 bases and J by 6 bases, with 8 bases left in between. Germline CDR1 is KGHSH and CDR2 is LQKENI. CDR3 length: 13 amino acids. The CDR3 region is CASSPPVRDGYTF. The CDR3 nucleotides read TGTGCCAGCTCACCACCGGTGAGGGATGGCTACACCTTC. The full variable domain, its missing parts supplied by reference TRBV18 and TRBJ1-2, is NAGVMQNPRHLVRRRGQEARLRCSPMKGHSHVYWYRQLPEEGLKFMVYLQKENIIDESGMPKERFSAEFPKEGPSILRIQQVVRGDSAAYFCASSPPVRDGYTFGSGTRLTVV.

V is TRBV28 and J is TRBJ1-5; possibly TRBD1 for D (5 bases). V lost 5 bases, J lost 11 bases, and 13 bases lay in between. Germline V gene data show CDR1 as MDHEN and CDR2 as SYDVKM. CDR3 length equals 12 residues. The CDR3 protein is CASSLQVKSQHF. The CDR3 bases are TGTGCCAGCAGTCTACAGGTCAAGTCCCAGCATTTT.

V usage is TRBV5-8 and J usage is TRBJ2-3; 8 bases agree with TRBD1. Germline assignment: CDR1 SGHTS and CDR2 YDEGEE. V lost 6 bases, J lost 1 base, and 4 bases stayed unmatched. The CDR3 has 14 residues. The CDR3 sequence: CASTRGLGTDTQYF. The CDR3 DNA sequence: TGTGCCAGCACCAGGGGGCTTGGCACAGATACGCAGTATTTT.

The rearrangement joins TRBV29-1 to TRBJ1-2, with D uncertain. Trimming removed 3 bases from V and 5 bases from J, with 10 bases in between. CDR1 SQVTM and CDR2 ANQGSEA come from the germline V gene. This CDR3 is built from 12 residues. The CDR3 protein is CSVDSSLYGYTF. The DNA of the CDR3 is TGCAGCGTTGATTCATCACTTTATGGCTACACCTTC.

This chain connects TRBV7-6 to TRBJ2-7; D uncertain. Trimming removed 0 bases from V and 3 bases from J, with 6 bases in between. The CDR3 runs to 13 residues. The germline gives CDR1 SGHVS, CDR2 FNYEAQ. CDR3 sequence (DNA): TGTGCCAGCAGCTTAGCGCGTGACTACGAGCAGTACTTC. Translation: CASSLARDYEQYF. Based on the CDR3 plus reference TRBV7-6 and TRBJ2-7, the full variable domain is GAGVSQSPRYKVTKRGQDVALRCDPISGHVSLYWYRQALGQGPEFLTYFNYEAQQDKSGLPNDRFSAERPEGSISTLTIQRTEQRDSAMYRCASSLARDYEQYFGPGTRLTVT.

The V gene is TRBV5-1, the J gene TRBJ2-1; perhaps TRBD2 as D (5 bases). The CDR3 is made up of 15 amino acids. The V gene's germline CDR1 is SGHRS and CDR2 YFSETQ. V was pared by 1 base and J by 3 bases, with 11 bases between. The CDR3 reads CASSLIAGGYNEQFF. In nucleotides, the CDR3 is TGCGCCAGCAGCTTGATCGCAGGAGGCTACAATGAGCAGTTCTTC.

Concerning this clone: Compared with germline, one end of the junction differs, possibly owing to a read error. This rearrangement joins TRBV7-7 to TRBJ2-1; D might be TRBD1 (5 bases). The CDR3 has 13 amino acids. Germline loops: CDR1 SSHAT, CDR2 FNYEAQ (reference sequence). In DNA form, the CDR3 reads TGTGCTAGCAGCTTAGGGGTAGCTAGTGAGCAGTTCTTC. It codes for CASSLGVASEQFF.

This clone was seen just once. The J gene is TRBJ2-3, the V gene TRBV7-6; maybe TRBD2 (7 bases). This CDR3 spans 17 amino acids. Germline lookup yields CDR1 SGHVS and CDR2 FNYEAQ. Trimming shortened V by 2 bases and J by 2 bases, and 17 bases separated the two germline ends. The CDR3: CASSLFPRGGTTDTQYF. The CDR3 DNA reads TGTGCCAGCAGCTTATTCCCTAGGGGGGGGACCACAGATACGCAGTATTTT.

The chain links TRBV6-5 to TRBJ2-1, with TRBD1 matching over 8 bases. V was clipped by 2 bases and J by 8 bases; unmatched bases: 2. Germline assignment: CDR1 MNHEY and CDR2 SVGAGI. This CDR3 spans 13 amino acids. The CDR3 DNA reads TGTGCCAGCAGTTACGACAGGGGTCATGAGCAGTTCTTC. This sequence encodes CASSYDRGHEQFF.

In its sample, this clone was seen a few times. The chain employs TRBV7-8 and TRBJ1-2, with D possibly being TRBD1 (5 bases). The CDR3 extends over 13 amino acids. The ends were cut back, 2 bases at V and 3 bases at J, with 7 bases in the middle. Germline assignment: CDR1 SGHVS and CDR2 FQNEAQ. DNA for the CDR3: TGTGCCAGCAGCTTACCGGGGGACTATGGCTACACCTTC. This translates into CASSLPGDYGYTF.

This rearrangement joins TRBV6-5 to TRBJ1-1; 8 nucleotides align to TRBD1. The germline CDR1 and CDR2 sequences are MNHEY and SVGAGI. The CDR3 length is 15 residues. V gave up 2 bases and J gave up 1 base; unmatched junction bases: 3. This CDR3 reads CASSYPQGANTEAFF. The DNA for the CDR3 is TGTGCCAGCAGTTACCCCCAGGGGGCGAACACTGAAGCTTTCTTT.

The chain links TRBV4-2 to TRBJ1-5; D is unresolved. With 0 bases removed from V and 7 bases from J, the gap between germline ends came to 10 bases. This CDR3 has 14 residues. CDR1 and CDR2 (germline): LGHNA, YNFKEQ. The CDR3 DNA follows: TGTGCCAGCAGCCAAGACGGGTCCACACAGCCCCAGCATTTT. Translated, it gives CASSQDGSTQPQHF.

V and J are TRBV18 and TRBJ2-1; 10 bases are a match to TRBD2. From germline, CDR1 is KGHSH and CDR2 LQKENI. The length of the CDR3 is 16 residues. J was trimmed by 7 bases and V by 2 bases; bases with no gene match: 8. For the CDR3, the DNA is TGTGCCAGCTCACCAGGAGCGGGAGGGAATGTGAATGAGCAGTTCTTC. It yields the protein CASSPGAGGNVNEQFF.

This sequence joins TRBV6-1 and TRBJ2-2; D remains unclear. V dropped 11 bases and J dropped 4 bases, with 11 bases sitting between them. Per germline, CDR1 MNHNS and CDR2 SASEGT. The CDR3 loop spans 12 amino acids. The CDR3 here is CAGNWATGELFF. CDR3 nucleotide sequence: TGTGCCGGCAATTGGGCCACCGGGGAGCTGTTTTTT.

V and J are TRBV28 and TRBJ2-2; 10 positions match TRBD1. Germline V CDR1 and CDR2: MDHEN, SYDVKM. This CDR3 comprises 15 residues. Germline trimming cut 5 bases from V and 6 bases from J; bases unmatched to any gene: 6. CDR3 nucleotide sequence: TGTGCCAGCAGTGGACACGGACAGGGGGCCGGGGAGCTGTTTTTT. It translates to CASSGHGQGAGELFF.